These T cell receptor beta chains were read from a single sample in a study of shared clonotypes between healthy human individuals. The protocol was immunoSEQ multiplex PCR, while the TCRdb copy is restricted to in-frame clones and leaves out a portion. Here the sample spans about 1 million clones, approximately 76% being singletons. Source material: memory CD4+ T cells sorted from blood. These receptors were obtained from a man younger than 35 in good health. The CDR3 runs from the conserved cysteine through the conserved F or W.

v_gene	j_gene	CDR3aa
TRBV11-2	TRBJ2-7	CASSSRGDRQRDEQYF
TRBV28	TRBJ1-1	CASSPVKNTEAFF
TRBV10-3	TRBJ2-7	CAISESVAASYEQYF
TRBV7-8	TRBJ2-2	CASSLRVGTGELFF
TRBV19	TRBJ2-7	CASSKTSGAAYEQYF
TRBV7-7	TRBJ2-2	CASTPSAGGELFF
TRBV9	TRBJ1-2	CASSVGRTGGGYTF
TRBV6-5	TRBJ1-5	CASRGQGSNQPQHF
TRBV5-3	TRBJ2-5	CARIKEGQETQYF
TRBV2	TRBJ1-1	CASISQGGKGTEAFF
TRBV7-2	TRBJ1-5	CASSLGPGSNQPQHF
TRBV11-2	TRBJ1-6	CASSPSPTPRPDSPLHF
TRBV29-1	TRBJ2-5	CSVVQGAETQYF
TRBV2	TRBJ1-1	CASSLQGRGTEAFF
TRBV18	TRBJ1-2	CASSPDRSDGYTF
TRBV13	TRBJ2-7	CASSPIATALDRSLAEQYF
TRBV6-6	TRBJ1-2	CASSSQGGGVYGYTF
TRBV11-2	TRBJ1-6	CASSFNAGRNSPLHF
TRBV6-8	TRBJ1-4	CASSYDRGNREKLFF
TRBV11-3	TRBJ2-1	CASSLDSYNEQFF
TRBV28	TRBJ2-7	CASSSGDRVFYEQYF
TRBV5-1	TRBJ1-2	CASSLDNSPSHGYTF
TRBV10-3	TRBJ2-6	CAISESRGSGANVLTF
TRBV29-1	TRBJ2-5	CSVLQSQETQYF
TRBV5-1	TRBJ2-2	CASSPGTSNTGELFF
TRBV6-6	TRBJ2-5	CASSLLAGGQKTQYF
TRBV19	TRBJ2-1	CASSPPESLVRFF
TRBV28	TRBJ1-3	CASVRVGFSGNTIYF
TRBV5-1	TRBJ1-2	CASSGGRAQSVGYTF
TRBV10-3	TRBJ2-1	CAISEEGNEQFF
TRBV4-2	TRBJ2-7	CASSQDPSSYEQYF
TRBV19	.	CASGQDSLTGQHF
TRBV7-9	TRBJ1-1	CASSRTGMNTEAFF
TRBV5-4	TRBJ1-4	CASSLEAGTNEKLFF
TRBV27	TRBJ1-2	CASSLTGTYGYTF
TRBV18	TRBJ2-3	CASSPPLATDTQYF
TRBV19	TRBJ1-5	CASQPGQKNNQPQHF
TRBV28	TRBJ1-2	CASSLRASDGYTF
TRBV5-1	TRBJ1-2	CASSSQSGQGGGYTF
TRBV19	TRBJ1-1	CASTPRDRENTEAFF
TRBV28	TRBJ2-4	CASSLSGTGNIQYF
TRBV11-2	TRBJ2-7	CASSLAWDPQYEQYF
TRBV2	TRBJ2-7	CASSLPGASFEQYF
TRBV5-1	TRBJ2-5	CASSAGLDKTQYF
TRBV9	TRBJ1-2	CASSVGWGQDTTMGYTF
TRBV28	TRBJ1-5	CASKQTNQPQHF
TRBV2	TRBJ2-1	CASSAGTSGYYNEQFF
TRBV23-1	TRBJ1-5	CASIFREGSNQPQHF
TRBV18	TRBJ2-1	CASPDQVASYNEQFF
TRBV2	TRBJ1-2	CASSEPGRNYGYTF
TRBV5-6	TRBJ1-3	CASTLGQGLSGNTIYF
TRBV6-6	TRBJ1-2	CASRLDGGGGYTF
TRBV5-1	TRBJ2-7	CASSLTGTGNHEQYF
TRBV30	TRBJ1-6	CAWSADRNSPLHF
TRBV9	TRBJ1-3	CASSVADSGNTIYF
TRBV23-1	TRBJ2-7	CASSQPRIGQGASYEQYF